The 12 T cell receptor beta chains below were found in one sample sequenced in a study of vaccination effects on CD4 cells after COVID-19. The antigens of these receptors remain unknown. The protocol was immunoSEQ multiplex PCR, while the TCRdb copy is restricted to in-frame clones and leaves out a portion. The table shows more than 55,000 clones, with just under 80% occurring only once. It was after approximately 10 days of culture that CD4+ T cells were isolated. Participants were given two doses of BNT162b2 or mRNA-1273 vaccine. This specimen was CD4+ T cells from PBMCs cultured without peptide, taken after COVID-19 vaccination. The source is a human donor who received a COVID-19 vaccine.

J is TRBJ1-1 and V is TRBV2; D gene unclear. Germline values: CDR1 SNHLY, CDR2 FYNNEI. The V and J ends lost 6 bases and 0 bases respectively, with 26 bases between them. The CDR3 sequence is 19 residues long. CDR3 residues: CASRPTQRVTTQLNTEAFF. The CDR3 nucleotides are TGTGCCAGCAGACCCACCCAAAGAGTCACAACACAGTTGAACACTGAAGCTTTCTTT.

The CDR3 is CASSSITRGTDTQYF. In DNA, the CDR3 is TGTGCCAGCAGTTCGATCACGCGGGGTACAGATACGCAGTATTTT. J is TRBJ2-3 and V is TRBV7-2; D perhaps matches TRBD2 (6 bases). Germline loops: CDR1 SGHTA, CDR2 FQGNSA. V was clipped by 6 bases and J by 3 bases, with 16 bases between them. CDR3 length: 15 residues.

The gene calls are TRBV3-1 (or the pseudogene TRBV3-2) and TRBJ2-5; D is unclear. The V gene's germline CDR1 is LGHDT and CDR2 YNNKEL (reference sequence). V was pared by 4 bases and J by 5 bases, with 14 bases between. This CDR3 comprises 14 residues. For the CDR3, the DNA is TGTGCCAGCAGCCCGTCGGCGTTGAGGGAGACCCAGTACTTC. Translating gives CASSPSALRETQYF.

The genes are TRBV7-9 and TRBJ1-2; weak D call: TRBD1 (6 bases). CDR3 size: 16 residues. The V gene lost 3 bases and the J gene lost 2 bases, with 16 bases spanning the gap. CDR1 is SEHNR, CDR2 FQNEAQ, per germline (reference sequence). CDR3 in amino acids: CASSFFRTEPNYGYTF. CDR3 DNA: TGTGCCAGCAGCTTCTTCAGGACAGAACCAAACTATGGCTACACCTTC.

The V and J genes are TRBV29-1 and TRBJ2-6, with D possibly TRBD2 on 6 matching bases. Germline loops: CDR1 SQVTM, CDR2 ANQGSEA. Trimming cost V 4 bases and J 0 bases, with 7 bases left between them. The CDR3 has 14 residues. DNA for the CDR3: TGCAGCGTTGTGGGGGGCTCTGGGGCCAACGTCCTGACTTTC. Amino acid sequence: CSVVGGSGANVLTF.

The CDR3 is CASSQDSYRGGRGYTF. The CDR3 DNA follows: TGCGCCAGCAGCCAAGATTCCTACAGGGGGGGACGCGGCTACACCTTC. V gene TRBV4-1 combines with J gene TRBJ1-2; 8 bases line up with TRBD1. Germline trimming cut 0 bases from V and 8 bases from J; bases unmatched to any gene: 11. Germline CDR1 reads MGHRA; CDR2 reads YSYEKL. The CDR3 runs 16 residues.

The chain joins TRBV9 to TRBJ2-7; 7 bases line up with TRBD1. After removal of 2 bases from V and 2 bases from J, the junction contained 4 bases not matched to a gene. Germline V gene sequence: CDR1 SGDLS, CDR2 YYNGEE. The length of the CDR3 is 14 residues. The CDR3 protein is CASSVGDSPYEQYF. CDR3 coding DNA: TGTGCCAGCAGCGTGGGGGACAGCCCCTACGAGCAGTACTTC. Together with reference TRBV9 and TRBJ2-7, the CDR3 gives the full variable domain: DSGVTQTPKHLITATGQRVTLRCSPRSGDLSVYWYQQSLDQGLQFLIQYYNGEERAKGNILERFSAQQFPDLHSELNLSSLELGDSALYFCASSVGDSPYEQYFGPGTRLTVT.

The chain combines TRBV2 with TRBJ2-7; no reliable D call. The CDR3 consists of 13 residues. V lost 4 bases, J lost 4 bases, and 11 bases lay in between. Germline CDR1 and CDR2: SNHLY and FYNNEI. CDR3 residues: CASSGVAYYEQYF. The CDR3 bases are TGTGCCAGCAGTGGGGTGGCATATTACGAGCAGTACTTC.

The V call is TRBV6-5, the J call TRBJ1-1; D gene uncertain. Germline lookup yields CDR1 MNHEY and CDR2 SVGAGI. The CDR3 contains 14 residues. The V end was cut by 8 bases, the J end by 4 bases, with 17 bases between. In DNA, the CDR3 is TGTGCCAGCGCCTCGACGGCGGATAGCACTGAAGCTTTCTTT. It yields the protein CASASTADSTEAFF.

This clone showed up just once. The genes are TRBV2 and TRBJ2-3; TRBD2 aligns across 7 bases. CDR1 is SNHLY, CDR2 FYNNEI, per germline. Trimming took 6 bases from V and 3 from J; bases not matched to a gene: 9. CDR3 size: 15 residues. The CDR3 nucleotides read TGTGCCAGCAGAGTGGGGGGGGGTATTACAGATACGCAGTATTTT. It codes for CASRVGGGITDTQYF.

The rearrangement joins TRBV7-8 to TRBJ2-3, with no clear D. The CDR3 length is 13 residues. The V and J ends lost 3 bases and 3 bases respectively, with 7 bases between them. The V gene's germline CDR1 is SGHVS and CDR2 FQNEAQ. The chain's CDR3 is CASSLPVTDTQYF. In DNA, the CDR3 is TGTGCCAGCAGCTTGCCCGTGACAGATACGCAGTATTTT.

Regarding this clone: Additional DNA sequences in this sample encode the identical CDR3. The CDR3 is CASSQGQETQYF. CDR3 bases: TGCGCCAGCAGCCAAGGGCAAGAGACCCAGTACTTC. This chain links TRBV5-1 with TRBJ2-5, with D uncertain. V lost 4 bases and J 2 bases, leaving 6 bases between the germline ends. The CDR3 runs to 12 residues. Per germline, CDR1 SGHRS and CDR2 YFSETQ.